The 16 T cell receptor beta chains below come from one sample, sequenced in a study of regulatory T cells in long-lasting Graves disease. The time point is: persistent/refractory GD, antithyroid drugs over 5 years with positive TRAb. From PBMCs, RNA was extracted and then used to make the TCR library. Arm-PCR with iRepertoire HTBI primers amplified the CDR3 regions for these TCR beta libraries. In TCRdb, the multiplex PCR reads were re-called with MiXCR into one record per CDR3 protein. The sample has a few hundred thousand distinct CDR3 sequences, around 24% seen once. The sample was peripheral blood mononuclear cells (PBMCs), taken when the disease was refractory, from a patient treated with antithyroid drugs. The receptors come from a female donor with Graves disease.

The chain combines TRBV14 with TRBJ1-2; 9 bases fit TRBD1. The CDR3 has 14 residues. Germline assignment: CDR1 SGHDN and CDR2 FVKESK. Trimming took 0 bases from V and 8 from J; bases not matched to a gene: 4. CDR3 bases: TGTGCCAGCAGCCAAGAAAGCGGACAGGGGGGCTACACCTTC. This gives the protein CASSQESGQGGYTF. The whole variable domain, filled in from reference TRBV14 and TRBJ1-2, reads EAGVTQFPSHSVIEKGQTVTLRCDPISGHDNLYWYRRVMGKEIKFLLHFVKESKQDESGMPNNRFLAERTGGTYSTLKVQPAELEDSGVYFCASSQESGQGGYTFGSGTRLTVV.

This clonotype was observed at least ten times. The chain carries TRBV7-2 and TRBJ2-1; D gene uncertain. Between the trimmed V and J ends, which lost 1 base and 6 bases, there was a span of 16 bases. CDR1 and CDR2 from the germline V gene are SGHTA and FQGNSA. The CDR3 spans 16 residues. The CDR3 reads CASSLGSAARFNEQFF. The CDR3 DNA follows: TGTGCCAGCAGCTTAGGATCGGCCGCTCGATTCAATGAGCAGTTCTTC.

This clonotype was detected many times. The chain is built from TRBV6-2 or TRBV6-3 and TRBJ2-7; 7 bases map to TRBD2. V was clipped by 4 bases and J by 4 bases; unmatched bases: 13. Germline V gives CDR1 MNHEY, CDR2 SVGEGT. There are 16 residues in the CDR3. The CDR3 DNA reads TGTGCCAGCAGTTCCACCCAACAGAGCGGGAATTACGAGCAGTACTTC. Its protein is CASSSTQQSGNYEQYF.

The rearrangement joins TRBV5-1 to TRBJ1-1, with D maybe TRBD1 (6 bases). Germline assignment: CDR1 SGHRS and CDR2 YFSETQ. Trimming left V 4 bases short and J 1 base short, with 17 bases between. This CDR3 has 16 amino acids. CDR3 nucleotide sequence: TGCGCCAGCAGCCCTCACACCAGGGGAGAGAACACTGAAGCTTTCTTT. Translation gives CASSPHTRGENTEAFF.

Points on this clonotype: A read error is possible here, since a much larger clone lies one base away. The V call is TRBV28, the J call TRBJ1-1; tentatively, D is TRBD1 (5 bases). The V end was cut by 3 bases, the J end by 11 bases, with 13 bases between. The CDR3 totals 12 residues. CDR1 and CDR2 (germline): MDHEN, SYDVKM. The CDR3 DNA reads as TGTGCCAGCAGTTTGGTCAGGGAAGGGGCTTTCTTT. The encoded protein is CASSLVREGAFF.

This clonotype has ten or more counts. The genes are TRBV9 and TRBJ2-2; D not resolved. CDR1 is SGDLS and CDR2 is YYNGEE in the germline V gene. This CDR3 is 14 amino acids long. V lost 2 bases and J 1 base, leaving 6 bases between the germline ends. The CDR3 spells CASSVLLNTGELFF. CDR3 bases: TGTGCCAGCAGCGTGTTACTGAACACCGGGGAGCTGTTTTTT.

CDR3 sequence reads: CASDPGQGPPYEQYF. For the CDR3, the DNA is TGTGCCAGTGACCCGGGACAGGGTCCTCCCTACGAGCAGTACTTC. The chain recombines TRBV7-9 with TRBJ2-7, with 9 bases aligning to TRBD1. CDR1 is SEHNR and CDR2 is FQNEAQ in the germline V gene (reference sequence). The V and J ends lost 9 bases and 2 bases, in that order; junction bases with no gene match: 11. The CDR3 loop spans 15 amino acids.

The chain combines TRBV27 with TRBJ1-2; D gene ambiguous. Trimming took 0 bases from V and 6 from J, leaving 11 bases between them. The CDR3 covers 14 residues. CDR1 and CDR2 from the germline V gene are MNHEY and SMNVEV (reference sequence). The CDR3 DNA reads TGTGCCAGCAGTTTATCGAGAGGAAAGGATGGCTACACCTTC. This codes for CASSLSRGKDGYTF.

The rearrangement links TRBV6-2 or TRBV6-3 to TRBJ1-5; 8 bases are shared with TRBD1. This CDR3 has 14 amino acids. Trimming removed 6 bases from V and 0 bases from J; junction bases left unmatched: 1. Germline V gives CDR1 MNHEY, CDR2 SVGEGT. Here the CDR3 reads CASRGQVSNQPQHF. As DNA, the CDR3 is TGTGCCAGCAGGGGACAGGTTAGCAATCAGCCCCAGCATTTT.

This clonotype showed up just once. The CDR3 DNA reads TGTGCCAGCAGGCTCGGGGGGGCAGGTGGCTACACCTTC. The encoded protein is CASRLGGAGGYTF. This chain links TRBV2 with TRBJ1-2; TRBD1 might be the D (6 bases). Germline V gene sequence: CDR1 SNHLY, CDR2 FYNNEI. The CDR3 consists of 13 residues. The V end lost 6 bases, the J end lost 7 bases, and 15 bases lay between the germline ends.

The chain carries TRBV3-1 and TRBJ2-6, with TRBD1 identical over 8 bases. V was clipped by 3 bases and J by 2 bases; unmatched bases: 9. CDR1 is LGHDT and CDR2 is YNNKEL in the germline V gene (reference sequence). The CDR3 runs 18 residues. CDR3 DNA sequence: TGTGCCAGCAGCCACGGGACAGGCTTAAGGGCTGGGGCCAACGTCCTGACTTTC. This sequence encodes CASSHGTGLRAGANVLTF.

The table lists this clonotype with many counts. The rearrangement joins TRBV29-1 to TRBJ2-7; D gene uncertain. Germline CDR1 and CDR2: SQVTM and ANQGSEA. V lost 4 bases to trimming and J lost 3 bases, with 10 bases between them. The CDR3 is 12 amino acids. CDR3 region: CSVAVGNYEQYF. CDR3 nucleotide sequence: TGCAGCGTTGCGGTTGGGAACTACGAGCAGTACTTC.

The CDR3, as DNA: TGTGCCAGTAGACGGACAGGTTTCAATCAGCCCCAGCATTTT. Translation gives CASRRTGFNQPQHF. The chain is built from TRBV19 and TRBJ1-5; 7 bases fit TRBD1. The CDR3 has 14 amino acids. Germline values: CDR1 LNHDA, CDR2 SQIVND (reference sequence). V shed 6 bases, J shed 3 bases, and the junction held 5 bases outside the gene matches.

The chain links TRBV7-3 to TRBJ2-5; the match to TRBD1 covers 7 bases. V shed 9 bases, J shed 4 bases, and the junction held 8 bases outside the gene matches. This CDR3 has 13 residues. Germline lookup yields CDR1 SGHTA and CDR2 FQGTGA. CDR3 in amino acids: CASQFRQGETQYF. CDR3 bases: TGTGCCAGTCAGTTTAGACAGGGAGAGACCCAGTACTTC.

The rearrangement links TRBV28 to TRBJ2-3, with a tentative D call TRBD1 (6 bases). Germline CDR1 MDHEN, CDR2 SYDVKM. V gave up 6 bases and J gave up 5 bases, with 15 bases separating them. The CDR3 totals 14 residues. The CDR3 DNA reads TGTGCCAGCAGGTGGGGCCAGACAGGAGATACGCAGTATTTT. This sequence encodes CASRWGQTGDTQYF.

The chain uses TRBV30 and TRBJ1-1; 8 bases agree with TRBD1. The CDR3 extends over 13 amino acids. Looked up from germline, CDR1 is GTSNPN and CDR2 is SVGIG (reference sequence). J gave up 3 bases and V 4 bases, and 4 bases lay outside the gene matches. This CDR3 reads CAWTPGGYTEAFF. In DNA form, the CDR3 reads TGTGCCTGGACCCCAGGGGGCTACACTGAAGCTTTCTTT.